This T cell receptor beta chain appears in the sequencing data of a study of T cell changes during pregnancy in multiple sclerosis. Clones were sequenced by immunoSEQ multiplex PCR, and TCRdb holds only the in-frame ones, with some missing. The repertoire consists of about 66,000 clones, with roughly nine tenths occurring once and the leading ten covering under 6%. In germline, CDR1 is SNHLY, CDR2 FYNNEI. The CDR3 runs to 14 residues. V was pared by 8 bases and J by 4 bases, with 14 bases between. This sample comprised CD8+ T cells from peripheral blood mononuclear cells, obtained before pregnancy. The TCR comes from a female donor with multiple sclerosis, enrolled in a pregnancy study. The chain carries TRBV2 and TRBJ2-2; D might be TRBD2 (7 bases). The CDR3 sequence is CASGKGGGTGELFF. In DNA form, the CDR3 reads TGTGCCAGCGGGAAGGGGGGGGGCACCGGGGAGCTGTTTTTT.